One and the same sample provided the 12 T cell receptor beta chains below, sequenced in a study of tumor-infiltrating lymphocytes in primary liver carcinoma. Constant-region priming of around 530 ng total RNA yielded TCR beta cDNA. Each TCR beta library was derived from three nested multiplex PCR rounds that employed slightly modified ARM-PCR. In the first two PCR rounds, TRBV1-TRBV30 forward primers were paired with a C-beta reverse primer, and each round lasted around 10 cycles. A single record per CDR3 protein comes from TCRdb applying MiXCR to the multiplex PCR reads. The sample consists of fewer than 350,000 distinct CDR3 sequences, about 62% of them appearing once. Germline DNA was also extracted, while the blood RNA originated from unsorted whole blood. Input material: peripheral blood. These receptors were obtained from a man in his forties or fifties with primary liver carcinoma and hepatitis B virus infection.

On this clonotype: A much more abundant neighbour one base away suggests this may be a read error. The DNA for the CDR3 is TGTGCCAGCAGCCGAGAGGTTCTAGGGAATCAGCCCCAGCATTTT. Its translation is CASSREVLGNQPQHF. The chain links TRBV4-2 to TRBJ1-5; D remains ambiguous. V was clipped by 4 bases and J by 4 bases, with 14 bases between them. The length of the CDR3 is 15 residues. Germline V CDR1 and CDR2: LGHNA, YNFKEQ.

As to this clonotype: Germline is not matched at one junction end, which may reflect a read error. The chain recombines TRBV12-3 or TRBV12-4 with TRBJ2-1; tentatively, D is TRBD2 (6 bases). There are 16 residues in the CDR3. The CDR3 sequence: CAGSHKRALMVHEQFF. The CDR3 DNA reads TGTGCCGGCAGCCACAAGCGGGCGCTGATGGTCCATGAGCAGTTCTTC.

The sample holds many counts of this clonotype. The V gene is TRBV7-9, the J gene TRBJ2-7, with 12 nucleotides matching TRBD2. From germline, CDR1 is SEHNR and CDR2 FQNEAQ (reference sequence). Germline trimming cut 8 bases from V and 5 bases from J; bases unmatched to any gene: 7. The CDR3 has 14 residues. CDR3 residues: CASVPGLAGDEQYF. The CDR3, as DNA: TGTGCCAGCGTACCGGGACTAGCGGGCGACGAGCAGTACTTC.

On this clonotype: At one end, the junction sequence differs from germline, possibly due to a read error. The rearrangement uses TRBV5-1 and TRBJ1-1; the D gene is possibly TRBD1 (5 bases). CDR3 length: 14 residues. The germline CDR1 and CDR2 sequences are SGHRS and YFSETQ. The CDR3 sequence: CATSLAGGYTEAFF. DNA for the CDR3: TGCGCCACCAGCTTGGCCGGGGGGTACACTGAAGCTTTCTTT.

A word on this clonotype: Germline is not matched at one junction end, which may reflect a read error. J is TRBJ1-2 and V is TRBV11-3, with TRBD1 identical over 7 bases. Germline V gene lookup returns CDR1 SGHNT and CDR2 YENEEA. The CDR3 covers 13 residues. CDR3 coding DNA: TGCGCCAGCAGCGGACGACAGGGTCAGGGCCACACCTTC. It codes for CASSGRQGQGHTF. Drawing the rest from reference TRBV11-3 and TRBJ1-2, the complete variable domain is EAGVVQSPRYKIIEKKQPVAFWCNPISGHNTLYWYLQNLGQGPELLIRYENEEAVDDSQLPKDRFSAERLKGVDSTLKIQPAELGDSAVYLCASSGRQGQGHTFGSGTRLTVV.

Turning to this clonotype: A read error may be the cause here, since a much bigger clone is one base away. The chain joins TRBV4-1 to TRBJ1-1, with D possibly being TRBD1 (6 bases). This CDR3 has 15 amino acids. CDR1 and CDR2 (germline): MGHRA, YSYEKL. CDR3 protein: CASSPQQGRNTEVFF. CDR3 sequence (DNA): TGCGCCAGCAGCCCCCAACAGGGCCGGAACACTGAAGTTTTCTTT.

The chain joins TRBV12-3 or TRBV12-4 to TRBJ2-5; 13 bases agree with TRBD2. CDR3 size: 16 residues. The junction had 5 bases not matched to a gene; V was cut back by 0 bases and J by 7 bases. CDR3 sequence (DNA): TGTGCCAGCAGTTTAGCCAGGACTAGCGGGGGTGGGACCCAGTACTTC. The encoded protein is CASSLARTSGGGTQYF.

This chain uses TRBV18 with TRBJ2-7; no clear D. The V gene's germline CDR1 is KGHSH and CDR2 LQKENI. This CDR3 region has 13 residues. Trimming took 5 bases from V and 2 from J, leaving 10 bases between them. CDR3 sequence (DNA): TGTGCCAGCTCAATGGGCTATACCTACGAGCAGTACTTC. It is translated as CASSMGYTYEQYF.

For this clonotype: A much larger clone sits a single nucleotide away, making a read error possible. The chain recombines TRBV11-2 with TRBJ2-5; 14 positions agree with TRBD2. Germline V gene sequence: CDR1 SGHAT, CDR2 FQNNGV. Losses at the gene ends were 7 bases for V and 4 bases for J; bases not matched to a gene: 11. The CDR3 totals 17 residues. The CDR3 spells CASTSRLAGGPRETQYF. CDR3 bases: TGTGCCAGCACCTCTCGACTAGCGGGAGGGCCTAGAGAGACCCAGTACTTC.

About this clonotype itself: A single base separates this from a much larger clone, so it may be a read error. The V and J genes are TRBV6-6 and TRBJ2-7; D ambiguous. The CDR3 sequence is 11 residues long. Germline assignment: CDR1 MNHNY and CDR2 SVGAGI (reference sequence). CDR3 DNA: TGTGCCAGCAGCAGCTACTACAAGCAGTACTTC. The encoded protein is CASSSYYKQYF.

Only a few counts were recorded for this clonotype. The chain is built from TRBV10-1 and TRBJ2-2, with D tentatively TRBD1 (6 bases). Per the germline V gene, CDR1 is WNHNN and CDR2 is SYGVQD (reference sequence). The germline V and J ends were trimmed by 6 bases and 4 bases, with 15 bases remaining between them. The CDR3 covers 15 residues. The CDR3 sequence: CASSDTGSVTGELFF. CDR3 nucleotide sequence: TGCGCCAGCAGCGATACAGGGTCGGTCACCGGGGAGCTGTTTTTT.

On this clonotype itself: The germline gene is not matched at one end of the junction; a read error may be the cause. The V call is TRBV10-1, the J call TRBJ2-7; 14 bases agree with TRBD2. The CDR3 has 17 amino acids. Germline V gene lookup returns CDR1 WNHNN and CDR2 SYGVQD (reference sequence). The DNA of the CDR3 is TGCGCCAGCAGAGAGGGACTAGCGGGGGACCCCTCCTACGAGCAGTGCTTC. Its translation: CASREGLAGDPSYEQCF.